This T cell receptor beta chain was captured by sequencing in a study of blood T cells in healthy people across ages. Germline CDR1 reads SGHRS; CDR2 reads YFSETQ. Trimming shortened V by 6 bases and J by 5 bases, and 18 bases separated the two germline ends. The CDR3 contains 15 residues. This clonotype was counted a few times. Then a second PCR, running about 6 to 12 cycles, was carried out with a sample-barcoded 5' primer and a J-beta primer mix. TCRdb passed the 5' RACE reads through MiXCR, listing each CDR3 protein once. The repertoire has hundreds of thousands of distinct CDR3 sequences, approximately 22% of them found once; the top ten carry roughly a fifth.

The chain has TRBV5-1 and TRBJ2-1; D is uncertain. Sequenced: blood. This clonotype was sampled from a man in his 70s in good health. The CDR3 DNA sequence: TGCGCCAGCAACGAAGTCGGCACGAAGGACAATGAGCAGTTCTTC. This encodes CASNEVGTKDNEQFF.